This T cell receptor (beta chain) was obtained from a study of blood T cell repertoires in COVID-19. Study-level information: The study drew acute and convalescent COVID-19 samples from the United States, Italy and Spain.

Germline lookup yields CDR1 MNHEY and CDR2 SMNVEV (reference sequence). V dropped 6 bases and J dropped 7; count of bases not matched to a gene: 14. This CDR3 comprises 16 residues. This clone was seen a few times. How the authors handled the data: Researchers report that nucleated cell counts were estimated from reference gene primer amplification. Some clones are missing from TCRdb's copy, which holds only in-frame ones; the method was immunoSEQ multiplex PCR. The DNA was the basis for D and trimming; V, J and clone size are from that table. The sample yields about 90,000 clones, approximately 91% seen once.

Sequenced input: peripheral blood. The TCR was taken from a woman aged 70-85 years with acute or convalescent COVID-19. The V call is TRBV27, the J call TRBJ1-4, with 7 bases identical to TRBD1. The CDR3 reads CASRRKLGTDAEKLFF. The DNA for the CDR3 is TGTGCCAGCAGAAGAAAATTAGGGACAGACGCTGAAAAACTGTTTTTT.